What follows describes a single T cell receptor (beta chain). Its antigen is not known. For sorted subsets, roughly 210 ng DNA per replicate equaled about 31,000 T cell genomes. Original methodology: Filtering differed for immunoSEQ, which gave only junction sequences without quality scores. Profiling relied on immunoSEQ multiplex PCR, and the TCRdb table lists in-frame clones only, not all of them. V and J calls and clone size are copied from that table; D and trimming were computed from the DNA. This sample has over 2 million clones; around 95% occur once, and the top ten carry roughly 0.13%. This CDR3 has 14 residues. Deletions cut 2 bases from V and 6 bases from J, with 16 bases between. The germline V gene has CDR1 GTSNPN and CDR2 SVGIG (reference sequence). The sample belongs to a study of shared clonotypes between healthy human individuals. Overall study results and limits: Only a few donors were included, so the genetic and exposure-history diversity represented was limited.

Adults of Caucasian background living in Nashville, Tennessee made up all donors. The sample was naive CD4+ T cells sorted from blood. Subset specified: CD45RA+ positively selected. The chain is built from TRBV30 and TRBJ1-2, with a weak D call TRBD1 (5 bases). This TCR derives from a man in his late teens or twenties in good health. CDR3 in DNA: TGTGCCTGGAGTTTACAACTTGAGGGGCATGGCTACACCTTC. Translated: CAWSLQLEGHGYTF.